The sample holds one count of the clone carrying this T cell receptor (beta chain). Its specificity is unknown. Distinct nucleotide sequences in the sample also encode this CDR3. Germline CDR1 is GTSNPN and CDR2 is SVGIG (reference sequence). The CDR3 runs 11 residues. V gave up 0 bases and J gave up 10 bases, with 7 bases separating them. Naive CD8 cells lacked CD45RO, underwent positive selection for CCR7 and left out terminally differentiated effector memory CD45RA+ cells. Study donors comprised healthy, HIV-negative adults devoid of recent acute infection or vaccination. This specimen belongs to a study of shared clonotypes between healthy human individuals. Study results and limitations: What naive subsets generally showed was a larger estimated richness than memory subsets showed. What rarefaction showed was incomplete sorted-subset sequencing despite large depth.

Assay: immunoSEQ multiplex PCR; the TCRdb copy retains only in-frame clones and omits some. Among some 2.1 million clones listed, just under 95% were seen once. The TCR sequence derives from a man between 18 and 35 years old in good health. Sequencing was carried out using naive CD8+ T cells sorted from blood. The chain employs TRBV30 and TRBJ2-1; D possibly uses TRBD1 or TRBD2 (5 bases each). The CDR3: CAWSVGTEQFF. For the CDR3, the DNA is TGTGCCTGGAGTGTCGGGACCGAGCAGTTCTTC.